The sequence of this TCR beta chain was determined in a study of blood T cell repertoires in COVID-19. Germline CDR1 LNHDA, CDR2 SQIVND (reference sequence). This CDR3 has 15 amino acids. The V gene end was trimmed by 5 bases and the J gene end by 2 bases; junction bases not matched to a gene: 4. Produced via immunoSEQ multiplex PCR; TCRdb's table is partial and in-frame only. The table lists tens of thousands of clones, roughly 80% of them singletons, with 6.3% in the top ten. The receptor was isolated from a man aged 65 to 79 with COVID-19, enrolled during active disease. V gene TRBV19 combines with J gene TRBJ2-7, with 12 bases identical to TRBD2. The sequenced sample was peripheral blood. The CDR3 DNA is TGTGCCAGTAGTCCACGACTAGCGGGAGCCTACGAGCAGTACTTC. It translates to CASSPRLAGAYEQYF. Complete variable domain (other parts from reference TRBV19 and TRBJ2-7): DGGITQSPKYLFRKEGQNVTLSCEQNLNHDAMYWYRQDPGQGLRLIYYSQIVNDFQKGDIAEGYSVSREKKESFPLTVTSAQKNPTAFYLCASSPRLAGAYEQYFGPGTRLTVT.